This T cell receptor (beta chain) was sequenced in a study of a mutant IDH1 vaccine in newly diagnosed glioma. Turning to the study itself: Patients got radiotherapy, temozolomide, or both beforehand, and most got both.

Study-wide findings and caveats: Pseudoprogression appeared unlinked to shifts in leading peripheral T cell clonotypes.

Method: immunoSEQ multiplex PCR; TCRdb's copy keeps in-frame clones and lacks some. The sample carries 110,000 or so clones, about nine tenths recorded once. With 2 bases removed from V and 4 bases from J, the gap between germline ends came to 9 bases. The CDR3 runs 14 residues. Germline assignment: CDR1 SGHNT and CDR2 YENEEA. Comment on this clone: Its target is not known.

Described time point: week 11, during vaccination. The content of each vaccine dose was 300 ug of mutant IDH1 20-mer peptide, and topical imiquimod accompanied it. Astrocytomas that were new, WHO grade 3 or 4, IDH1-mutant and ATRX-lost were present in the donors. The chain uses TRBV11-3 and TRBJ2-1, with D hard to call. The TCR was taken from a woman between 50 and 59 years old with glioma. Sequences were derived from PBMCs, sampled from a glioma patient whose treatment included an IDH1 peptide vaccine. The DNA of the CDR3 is TGTGCCAGCAGCTTATCTGGCGGTTACAATGAGCAGTTCTTC. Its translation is CASSLSGGYNEQFF. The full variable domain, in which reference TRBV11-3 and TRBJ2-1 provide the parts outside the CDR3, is EAGVVQSPRYKIIEKKQPVAFWCNPISGHNTLYWYLQNLGQGPELLIRYENEEAVDDSQLPKDRFSAERLKGVDSTLKIQPAELGDSAVYLCASSLSGGYNEQFFGPGTRLTVL.